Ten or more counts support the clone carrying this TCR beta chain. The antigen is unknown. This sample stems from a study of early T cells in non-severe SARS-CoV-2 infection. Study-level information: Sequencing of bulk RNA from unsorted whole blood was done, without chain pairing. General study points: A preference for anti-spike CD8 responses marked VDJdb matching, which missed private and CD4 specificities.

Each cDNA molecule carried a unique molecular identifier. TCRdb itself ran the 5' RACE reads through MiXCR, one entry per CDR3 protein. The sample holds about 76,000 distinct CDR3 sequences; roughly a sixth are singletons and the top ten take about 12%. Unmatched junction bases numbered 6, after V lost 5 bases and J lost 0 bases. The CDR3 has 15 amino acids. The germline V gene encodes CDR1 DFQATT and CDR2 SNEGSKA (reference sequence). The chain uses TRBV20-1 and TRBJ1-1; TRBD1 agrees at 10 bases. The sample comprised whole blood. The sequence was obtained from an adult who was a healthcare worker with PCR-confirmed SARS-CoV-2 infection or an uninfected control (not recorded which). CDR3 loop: CSALGQGTMNTEAFF. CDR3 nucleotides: TGCAGTGCTTTGGGACAGGGGACAATGAACACTGAAGCTTTCTTT.